This is a list of T cell receptor beta chains from one sample in a study of response to subunit inactivated influenza vaccine. TCRdb itself ran the RT-PCR reads through MiXCR, one entry per CDR3 protein. The data hold hundreds of thousands of distinct CDR3 sequences, with approximately 10% observed a single time. These data are also associated with another study on T cells expressing NK-cell markers.

This specimen consisted of PBMCs from blood, obtained on the day of vaccination. These receptors came from a man over 45 who received an inactivated influenza vaccine. CDR3s include the opening cysteine and the closing phenylalanine or tryptophan. The D gene is left open where the match is weak. Expanded clones are given a class, and other clones once, few, many or no size at all.

>TRBJ2-2|many|TRBV20-1|-|11
CSAPYYGELFF
TGCAGTGCCCCGTACTACGGGGAGCTGTTTTTT
>TRBJ1-2|many|TRBV7-8|TRBD1|14
CASSLGQGVYGYTF
TGTGCCAGCAGCTTGGGACAGGGAGTCTATGGCTACACCTTC
>TRBJ2-7|few|TRBV9|TRBD2|16
CASSVAGTRNWYEQYF
TGTGCCAGCAGCGTAGCCGGGACTAGAAATTGGTACGAGCAGTACTTC
>TRBJ2-6|-|TRBV11-1|-|18
CASSLTGHRLSGANVLTF
TGTGCCAGCAGCTTAACAGGCCACCGGCTCTCTGGGGCCAACGTCCTGACTTTC
>TRBJ1-5|many|TRBV3-1|-|12
CASSRLNQPQHF
TGTGCCAGCAGCCGCCTGAATCAGCCCCAGCATTTT
>TRBJ1-6|-|TRBV7-2|-|13
CASSPGEVSPLHF
TGTGCCAGCAGCCCAGGGGAGGTGTCACCCCTCCACTTT
>TRBJ2-1|few|TRBV5-1|TRBD2|15
CASSLSLAGADEQFF
TGCGCCAGCAGCTTGAGCCTAGCGGGAGCGGATGAGCAGTTCTTC
>TRBJ2-7|few|TRBV7-2|-|12
CASSLTLYEQYF
TGTGCCAGCAGCTTAACCCTATACGAGCAGTACTTC
>TRBJ2-1|few|TRBV7-9|-|12
CASSLDRTRQFF
TGTGCCAGCAGCTTAGACAGGACGAGGCAGTTCTTC
>TRBJ2-7|few|TRBV6-1|TRBD1|12
CASTTGDYEQYF
TGTGCCAGTACGACAGGGGATTACGAGCAGTACTTC
>TRBJ2-1|few|TRBV5-1|TRBD1|15
CASSDGDRALNEQFF
TGCGCCAGCAGCGACGGGGACAGGGCCCTGAATGAGCAGTTCTTC
>TRBJ2-3|-|TRBV5-1|-|13
CASSLDQRETQYF
TGCGCCAGCAGCTTGGATCAACGCGAGACGCAGTATTTT
>TRBJ2-1|-|TRBV7-2|-|13
CASSFTTYNEQFF
TGTGCCAGCAGCTTTACCACCTACAATGAGCAGTTCTTC
>TRBJ2-7|-|TRBV3-1|TRBD1|18
CACSLASSGTGSSYEQYF
TGTGCCTGCAGTTTAGCGTCGTCCGGGACAGGATCTTCCTACGAGCAGTACTTC
>TRBJ2-5|many|TRBV12-3/TRBV12-4|-|15
CASSSRTVSEETQYF
TGTGCCAGCAGTTCCCGGACCGTGAGCGAAGAGACCCAGTACTTC
>TRBJ2-1|-|TRBV18|TRBD2|17
CASSPGSGGAAYNEQFF
TGTGCCAGCTCACCGGGTAGCGGGGGGGCCGCCTACAATGAGCAGTTCTTC
>TRBJ2-4|-|TRBV12-3/TRBV12-4|-|16
CASSLDGRLAKNIQYF
TGTGCCAGCAGTTTAGACGGGAGATTAGCCAAAAACATTCAGTACTTC
>TRBJ2-3|-|TRBV5-6|TRBD1|15
CASSADRTYTDTQYF
TGTGCCAGCAGCGCGGACAGGACTTACACAGATACGCAGTATTTT
>TRBJ2-2|few|TRBV18|TRBD1|15
CASSGQGYATGELFF
TGTGCCAGCTCCGGACAGGGGTACGCCACCGGGGAGCTGTTTTTT
>TRBJ2-7|few|TRBV20-1|-|14
CSAREVKTTYEQYF
TGCAGTGCTAGAGAGGTCAAGACAACCTACGAGCAGTACTTC
>TRBJ2-1|few|TRBV29-1|TRBD2|13
CSVEEGGGYEQFF
TGCAGCGTTGAAGAGGGGGGAGGGTATGAGCAGTTCTTC
>TRBJ2-7|few|TRBV4-2|TRBD2|18
CASSQGRAAAGLPYEQYF
TGTGCCAGCAGCCAAGGCCGAGCAGCCGCGGGACTACCATACGAGCAGTACTTC
>TRBJ1-5|-|TRBV12-3/TRBV12-4|-|15
CASSLRRDRNQPQHF
TGTGCCAGCAGTTTGAGGAGGGACCGCAATCAGCCCCAGCATTTT
>TRBJ2-4|-|TRBV7-9|-|15
CASSLAFGSGNIQYF
TGTGCCAGCAGCTTAGCTTTCGGGAGTGGAAACATTCAGTACTTC
>TRBJ1-4|many|TRBV4-3|-|16
CASSQDTAVLGEKLFF
TGCGCCAGCAGCCAAGATACCGCAGTCCTGGGTGAAAAACTGTTTTTT